Below are 8 T cell receptor beta chains sequenced from a single sample in a study of breast tumors, draining lymph nodes, adjacent tissues. TCRdb redid the calling of the multiplex PCR reads with MiXCR, one entry per CDR3 protein. The sample has around 130,000 distinct CDR3 sequences, over 25% seen once; the top ten hold approximately 2.2%. The lymph nodes were axillary draining lymph nodes from breast cancer patients. The sample comprised axillary lymph node tissue. These receptors all stem from a female donor with breast cancer. Some clones in this sample may be carry-over from other donors' samples.

This clonotype was picked up many times. The J gene is TRBJ2-5, the V gene TRBV6-6; tentative D call: TRBD2 (5 bases). Per the germline V gene, CDR1 is MNHNY and CDR2 is SVGAGI (reference sequence). There are 13 residues in the CDR3. V was pared by 5 bases and J by 5 bases, with 12 bases between. The CDR3 region has the DNA TGTGCCAGCAGTCATTTCGGCGGGGAGACCCAGTACTTC. As protein: CASSHFGGETQYF.

This clonotype was seen ten or more times. V usage is TRBV6-5 and J usage is TRBJ2-3; D might be TRBD2 (7 bases). Trimming took 5 bases from V and 5 from J, leaving 17 bases between them. CDR1 and CDR2 from the germline V gene are MNHEY and SVGAGI. The CDR3 loop spans 15 amino acids. CDR3 nucleotides: TGTGCCAGCAGTCACGAGGGGGGGCCAAAAGATACGCAGTATTTT. Translating gives CASSHEGGPKDTQYF.

This clonotype was recorded at least ten times. A read error may be the cause here, since a much bigger clone is one base away. V and J are TRBV20-1 and TRBJ1-5; D remains unclear. This CDR3 is 16 amino acids long. Trimming left V 0 bases short and J 5 bases short, with 17 bases between. In germline, CDR1 is DFQATT, CDR2 SNEGSKA (reference sequence). The CDR3, as DNA: TGCAGTGCTAGAGAACAGTCCACGAGTCCCGATCAGCCCCAGCATTTT. Translation: CSAREQSTSPDQPQHF.

Remarks on this clonotype: This CDR3 is missing its conserved last phenylalanine or tryptophan, likely due to a read error. The V call is TRBV5-5, the J call TRBJ1-5, with D possibly TRBD1 on 5 matching bases. Germline CDR1 is SGHKS and CDR2 is YYEKEE (reference sequence). V was pared by 0 bases and J by 3 bases, with 7 bases between. There are 14 residues in the CDR3. The CDR3 nucleotides are TGTGCCAGCAGCTTGGTCGGGGCCAATCAGCCCCAGCATTGT. The encoded protein is CASSLVGANQPQHC.

With respect to this clonotype: Given the absence of the conserved phenylalanine or tryptophan at the CDR3 end, a read error is likely. The rearrangement uses TRBV7-8 and TRBJ2-1; 9 bases align to TRBD1. The CDR3 is made up of 16 amino acids. CDR1 SGHVS and CDR2 FQNEAQ come from the germline V gene. The CDR3 protein is CASISGTGLVYDEQFS. CDR3 DNA: TGTGCCAGCATAAGCGGGACAGGGCTTGTCTACGATGAGCAGTTCTCC.

The table lists this clonotype with many counts. V is TRBV6-6 and J is TRBJ2-2, with 9 nucleotides matching TRBD2. After removal of 8 bases from V and 5 bases from J, the junction contained 6 bases not matched to a gene. CDR1 is MNHNY and CDR2 is SVGAGI in the germline V gene (reference sequence). CDR3 size: 14 residues. The CDR3 sequence: CASRDSGGTGELFF. CDR3 DNA sequence: TGTGCCAGCCGCGACAGCGGGGGGACCGGGGAGCTGTTTTTT.

This clonotype appeared many times. The rearrangement joins TRBV5-5 to TRBJ1-6, with 7 bases aligning to TRBD1. Trimming removed 0 bases from V and 10 bases from J; junction bases left unmatched: 7. Germline CDR1 reads SGHKS; CDR2 reads YYEKEE (reference sequence). CDR3 length: 15 residues. This CDR3 reads CASSLESTGKSPLHF. The CDR3 DNA follows: TGTGCCAGCAGCTTGGAGTCGACAGGGAAGTCACCCCTCCACTTT.

Points on this clonotype: Relative to the germline gene, one junction end is altered; a read error may explain this. The rearrangement links TRBV20-1 to TRBJ1-1; the D is unclear. CDR1 is DFQATT and CDR2 is SNEGSKA in the germline V gene (reference sequence). CDR3 length: 11 amino acids. CDR3 sequence (DNA): TGCAGTGCATCTCTCTACACTGGAGCTTTCTTT. This codes for CSASLYTGAFF.